This T cell receptor (beta chain) comes out of a study of T cells after posttransplantation cyclophosphamide (dated by TCRdb to the mid-2010s). Concerning the study at large: The study tracked T cell repertoire reconstitution by TRB sequencing after myeloablative bone marrow transplantation using posttransplantation cyclophosphamide as GVHD prophylaxis. Samples from approximately 37 PTCy-treated patients, along with samples from some 16 of their related bone marrow donors, underwent antigen receptor sequencing. Blood from all 30 or so PTCy patients who had 1-year posttransplant specimens underwent TRB sequencing. Up to 3 additional blood samples from 2 to 5.2 years after transplant were also TRB-sequenced in 3 patients, as was pretransplant blood from 4 patients. Because TRA and TRB clonality correlated tightly in roughly 10 samples, the subsequent TCR analyses were limited to TRB only. Public TRB sequences were checked against a database of over 3,500 sequences associated with responses to pathogens, tumor antigens, self-antigens and alloantigens.

This clone showed up many times. What antigen it recognizes has not been identified. The record has no base qualities; no much larger clone is one base away. Genomic DNA was used for TRB sequencing, which was performed with the immunoSEQ assay at survey resolution or with the hsTCRB kit. Concerning the study's data processing: The immunoSEQ software handled initial read processing, and the LymphoSeq R package was used for repertoire analyses. Clonality was computed as 1 minus normalized Shannon entropy; Gini coefficient was also calculated for each TRB dataset. Phenotypes of unsorted samples were inferred by mapping TRB sequences from sorted subsets of the recipient or donor onto unsorted samples of the same recipient. TCRdb limited this immuneACCESS table to in-frame rearrangements with V and J called. A share of clones is missing; checked studies link under half to unresolved V genes, and the rest is unexplained. V, J and clone size were drawn from that table, and D and trimming were deduced from the DNA. This sample was tabulated with roughly 12,000 clones, among which there are no singletons. The top ten constitute over 20% of the sample.

Findings and caveats that apply to the study as a whole: The TRB repertoires of T cells infiltrating skin or the GI tract showed only limited overlap with the TRB repertoires found in blood. Across fewer than 50 patients, TRB clonality was highly associated with recipient CMV seropositivity and CMV reactivation, and diversity in PTCy patients was similar to diversity in CNI/methotrexate controls. Donor-recipient similarity was low at 1-2 months but increased during the first year, and donor CD8+ memory clones often dominated later blood repertoires.

CDR1 and CDR2, per the germline V gene, are SNHLY and FYNNEI. There are 14 amino acids in the CDR3, from cysteine to valine inclusive. The DNA shown is the 42-base CDR3, in frame from base 1. V has 8 bases trimmed and J has 0 bases trimmed; junction bases matching no gene number 4. The sample's treatment or condition, from its label and the paper: high-dose cyclophosphamide on days +3 and +4 as single-agent GVHD prophylaxis. Patients in the PTCy group got busulfan and fludarabine conditioning, a marrow graft from a related or unrelated donor, and cyclophosphamide on days +3 and +4. The PTCy-treated patients were drawn from a prospective, multi-institutional clinical trial. Mononuclear cells from peripheral blood and bone marrow were separated by Ficoll-Hypaque density centrifugation and then cryopreserved.

The sequence came from a female patient in her thirties or forties who received an allogeneic stem cell transplant from a related donor, was CMV-positive, and had acute GVHD only. In transplant recipients, some T cells may be of donor rather than host origin. Source: PBMCs, taken after allogeneic stem cell transplant with posttransplant cyclophosphamide. The chain is assembled from TRBV2 and TRBJ2-7; 10 central nucleotides agree with TRBD1. The nucleotides read TGTGCCAGCGAGAGGACAGGGGGCTCCTACGAGCAGTACGTC. Its protein is CASERTGGSYEQYV.